Below, 7 T cell receptor beta chains from the same sample are listed, as sequenced in a study of T cells in Graves' hyperthyroidism and ophthalmopathy. Amplified TCR beta CDR3 regions came from RNA transcripts. Using the HTBI primer set, a first-round RT-PCR was run on the TCR CDR3. TCRdb itself ran the multiplex PCR reads through MiXCR, one entry per CDR3 protein. The table includes 550,000 to 650,000 distinct CDR3 sequences, less than 15% detected once. Sequencing used blood. These receptors originate from a woman between 35 and 50 years old with Graves' hyperthyroidism.

This chain links TRBV27 with TRBJ2-7, with D possibly matching TRBD1 (6 bases). Germline V gives CDR1 MNHEY, CDR2 SMNVEV (reference sequence). V dropped 9 bases and J dropped 0 bases, with 9 bases sitting between them. The CDR3 sequence is 12 residues long. The CDR3 loop is CASGGYSYEQYF. The DNA of the CDR3 is TGTGCCAGTGGGGGCTACTCCTACGAGCAGTACTTC.

In this sample, this clonotype turned up many times. The chain employs TRBV28 and TRBJ2-3; perhaps TRBD2 as D (6 bases). Trimming removed 3 bases at V and 0 bases at J, with 10 bases between. The V gene's germline CDR1 is MDHEN and CDR2 SYDVKM. The CDR3 is made up of 15 amino acids. The CDR3 is CASSLASASTDTQYF. The DNA for the CDR3 is TGTGCCAGCAGTTTGGCTAGCGCGAGCACAGATACGCAGTATTTT.

In this sample, this clonotype turned up many times. The genes are TRBV18 and TRBJ1-4; D may be TRBD1 (5 bases). V was cut by 2 bases and J by 5 bases, with 12 bases left in between. The CDR3 runs to 15 residues. CDR1 and CDR2 from the germline V gene are KGHSH and LQKENI. Here the CDR3 reads CASSPLGTVNEKLFF. The DNA of the CDR3 is TGTGCCAGCTCACCATTAGGGACGGTAAATGAAAAACTGTTTTTT.

This clonotype was counted a few times. This sequence joins TRBV7-9 and TRBJ2-2; D is unresolved. Germline CDR1 SEHNR, CDR2 FQNEAQ (reference sequence). This CDR3 has 15 amino acids. The V and J ends lost 3 bases and 6 bases respectively, with 14 bases between them. The DNA for the CDR3 is TGTGCCAGCAGCTTTTCTCCGGGTCTCGCCGGGGAGCTGTTTTTT. Translated: CASSFSPGLAGELFF.

This clonotype was observed a few times. The chain uses TRBV5-4 and TRBJ2-2; D gene unclear. CDR1 is SGHNT and CDR2 is YYREEE in the germline V gene (reference sequence). Trimming left V 6 bases short and J 2 bases short, with 5 bases between. There are 12 residues in the CDR3. CDR3 DNA sequence: TGTGCCAGCACCCCAAACACCGGGGAGCTGTTTTTT. Its protein is CASTPNTGELFF. Drawing the rest from reference TRBV5-4 and TRBJ2-2, the complete variable domain is ETGVTQSPTHLIKTRGQQVTLRCSSQSGHNTVSWYQQALGQGPQFIFQYYREEENGRGNFPPRFSGLQFPNYSSELNVNALELDDSALYLCASTPNTGELFFGEGSRLTVL.

In its sample, this clonotype was seen many times. The chain has TRBV5-1 and TRBJ2-3, with 8 bases aligning to TRBD1. Germline V gene lookup returns CDR1 SGHRS and CDR2 YFSETQ. The CDR3 has 14 residues. V shed 5 bases, J shed 4 bases, and the junction held 6 bases outside the gene matches. The CDR3 DNA reads as TGCGCCAGCAGACCAGGGGGCAGCGCAGATACGCAGTATTTT. Translation: CASRPGGSADTQYF.

V usage is TRBV29-1 and J usage is TRBJ1-4; TRBD1 is a possible D gene (6 bases). Germline V lookup: CDR1 SQVTM, CDR2 ANQGSEA. The germline V and J ends were trimmed by 6 bases and 3 bases, with 17 bases remaining between them. The CDR3 loop spans 15 amino acids. As DNA, the CDR3 is TGCAGCGTGGGGGCTTTGGGGCTGCCTAATGAAAAACTGTTTTTT. This sequence encodes CSVGALGLPNEKLFF.